This T cell receptor (beta chain) was sequenced for a study of cytomegalovirus exposure and HLA in healthy donors. PCR was performed using 60 Vbeta and 13 Jbeta primers. Sequencing used immunoSEQ multiplex PCR; TCRdb keeps in-frame clones, though not all of them. The profile shows under 200,000 clones, roughly 80% of them singletons. The CDR3 has 14 residues. In germline, CDR1 is SGHAT, CDR2 FQNNGV. The junction had 5 bases not matched to a gene; V was cut back by 1 base and J by 6 bases. Overall study results and limits: HLA-A and HLA-B allele assignments for most subjects were reportedly predicted accurately using TCR beta sequences. It was only CMV serostatus that was available as immune exposure information. Rarity characterized most TCR sequences, yet some public TCRs appeared in many donors.

Though nominally healthy at sampling, donors likely had unrecorded immune exposures. As concerns this clone: Antigen specificity is unknown.

The specimen was PBMCs. This TCR was recovered from a man in his forties in good health and CMV-seronegative. V usage is TRBV11-2 and J usage is TRBJ2-7; 8 bases map to TRBD1. The CDR3 DNA is TGTGCCAGCAGCTTAGTACAGGGGGGCACCGAGCAGTACTTC. It specifies CASSLVQGGTEQYF.